This TCR beta chain was identified during a study of shared clonotypes between healthy human individuals. Method: immunoSEQ multiplex PCR; TCRdb's copy keeps in-frame clones and lacks some. The sample yields approximately 2,000,000 clones, around 93% seen once. Germline values: CDR1 MNHEY, CDR2 SMNVEV (reference sequence). Trimming at V came to 0 bases and at J to 8 bases, leaving 9 bases not matched to a gene. The CDR3 extends over 15 amino acids. Terminally differentiated effector memory CD45RA+ cells were excluded by CCR7 positive selection of CD45RO-negative cells. The sequenced sample was naive CD8+ T cells from PBMCs. The clonotype originates from a man between 18 and 29 years old in good health. Some clones in this sample may be carry-over from other donors' samples. The V gene is TRBV27, the J gene TRBJ1-2; 7 bases match TRBD1. The CDR3 DNA is TGTGCCAGCAGTTTATCGGGTAGGGACAGAGGGGGCTACACCTTC. Its translation is CASSLSGRDRGGYTF.